This TCR beta chain is from a study of blood T cell repertoires in COVID-19. Study in general: Sites in the United States, Italy and Spain provided acute and convalescent COVID-19 samples. From T cells, B-cell-depleted T cells, or PBMCs came the material, which was cDNA or gDNA.

V trimming: 2 bases; J trimming: 5 bases; junction bases outside the gene matches: 6. The CDR3 contains 14 residues. The germline gives CDR1 SGHRS, CDR2 YFSETQ. Per the study methods: Cell counts per sample came from amplifying reference gene primers. Generated by immunoSEQ multiplex PCR, the TCRdb table keeps only in-frame clones and is missing some. That table gives V, J and clone size, and the DNA gave D and trimming. This table holds about 78,000 clones, around nine tenths found once. The TCR sequence derives from a man between 65 and 79 years old with active or convalescent COVID-19. V and J are TRBV5-1 and TRBJ2-7; TRBD1 aligns across 8 bases. Material for sequencing was peripheral blood. This chain's CDR3 is CASSFPGQVHEQYF. The CDR3 DNA follows: TGCGCCAGCAGCTTCCCGGGACAGGTCCACGAGCAGTACTTC.